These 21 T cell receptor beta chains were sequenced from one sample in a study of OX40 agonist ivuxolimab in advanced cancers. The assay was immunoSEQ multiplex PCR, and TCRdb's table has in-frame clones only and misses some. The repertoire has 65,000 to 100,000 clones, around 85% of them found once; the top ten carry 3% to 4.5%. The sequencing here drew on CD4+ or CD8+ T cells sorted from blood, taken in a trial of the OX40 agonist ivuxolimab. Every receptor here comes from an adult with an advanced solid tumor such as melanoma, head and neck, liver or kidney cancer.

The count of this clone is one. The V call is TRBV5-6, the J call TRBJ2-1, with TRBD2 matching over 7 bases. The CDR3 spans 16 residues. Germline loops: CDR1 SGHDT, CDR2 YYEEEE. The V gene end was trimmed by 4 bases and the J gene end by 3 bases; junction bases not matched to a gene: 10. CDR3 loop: CASSPWGEGLYNEQFF. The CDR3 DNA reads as TGTGCCAGCAGCCCGTGGGGGGAGGGCCTCTACAATGAGCAGTTCTTC.

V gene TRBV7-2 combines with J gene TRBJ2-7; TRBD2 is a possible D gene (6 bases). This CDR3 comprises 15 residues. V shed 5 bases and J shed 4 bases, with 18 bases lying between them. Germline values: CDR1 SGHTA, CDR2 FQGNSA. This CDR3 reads CASSPRSAGTYEQYF. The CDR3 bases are TGTGCCAGCAGCCCCCGATCCGCGGGGACTTACGAGCAGTACTTC.

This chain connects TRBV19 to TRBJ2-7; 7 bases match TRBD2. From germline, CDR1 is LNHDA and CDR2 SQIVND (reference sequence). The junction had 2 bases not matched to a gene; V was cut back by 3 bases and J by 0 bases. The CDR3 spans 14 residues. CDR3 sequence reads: CASSILADSYEQYF. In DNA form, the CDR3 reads TGTGCCAGTAGTATCCTAGCGGACTCCTACGAGCAGTACTTC.

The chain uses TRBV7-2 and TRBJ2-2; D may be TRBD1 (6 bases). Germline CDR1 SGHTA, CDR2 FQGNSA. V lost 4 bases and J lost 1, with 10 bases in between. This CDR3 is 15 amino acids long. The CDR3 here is CASSSRDKNTGELFF. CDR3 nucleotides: TGTGCCAGCAGCTCTCGGGACAAGAACACCGGGGAGCTGTTTTTT.

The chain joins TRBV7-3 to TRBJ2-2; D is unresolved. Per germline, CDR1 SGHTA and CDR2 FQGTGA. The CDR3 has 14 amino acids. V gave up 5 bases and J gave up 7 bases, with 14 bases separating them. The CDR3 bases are TGTGCCAGCAGCCCCAATTTGGGTAGCGGGGAGCTGTTTTTT. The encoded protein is CASSPNLGSGELFF.

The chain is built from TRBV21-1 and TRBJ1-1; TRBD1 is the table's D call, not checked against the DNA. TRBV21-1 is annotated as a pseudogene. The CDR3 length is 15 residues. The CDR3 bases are TGTGCCAGCAGCAGACCGGGACATAGGAACACTGAAGCTTTCTTT. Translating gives CASSRPGHRNTEAFF.

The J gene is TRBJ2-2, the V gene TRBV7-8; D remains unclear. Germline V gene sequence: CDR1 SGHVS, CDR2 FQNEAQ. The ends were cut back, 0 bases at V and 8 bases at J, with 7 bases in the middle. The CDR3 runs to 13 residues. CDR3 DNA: TGTGCCAGCAGCTTAGCAAAATTTGGGGAGCTGTTTTTT. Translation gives CASSLAKFGELFF.

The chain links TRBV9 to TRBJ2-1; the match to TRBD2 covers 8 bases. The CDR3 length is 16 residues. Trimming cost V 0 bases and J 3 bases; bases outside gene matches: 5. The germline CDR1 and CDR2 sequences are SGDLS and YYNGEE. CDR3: CASSVEELAVYNEQFF. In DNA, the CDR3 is TGTGCCAGCAGCGTAGAGGAACTAGCGGTCTACAATGAGCAGTTCTTC.

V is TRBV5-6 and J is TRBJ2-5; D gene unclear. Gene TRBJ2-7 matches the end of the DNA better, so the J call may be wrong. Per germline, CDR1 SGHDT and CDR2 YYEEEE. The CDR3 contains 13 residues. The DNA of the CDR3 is TGTGCCAGCAGCTTGGCCGCATCCTACGAGCAGTACTTC. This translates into CASSLAASYEQYF.

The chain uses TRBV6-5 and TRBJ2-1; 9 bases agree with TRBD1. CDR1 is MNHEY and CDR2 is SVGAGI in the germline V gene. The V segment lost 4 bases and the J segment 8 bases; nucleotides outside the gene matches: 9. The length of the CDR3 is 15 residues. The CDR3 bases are TGTGCCAGCAGTTCCCGGGACAGGGCAAACGATGAGCAGTTCTTC. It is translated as CASSSRDRANDEQFF.

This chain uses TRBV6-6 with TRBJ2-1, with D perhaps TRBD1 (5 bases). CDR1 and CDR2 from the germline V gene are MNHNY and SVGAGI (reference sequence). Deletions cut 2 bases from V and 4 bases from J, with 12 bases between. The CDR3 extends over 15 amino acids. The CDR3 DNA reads TGTGCCAGCAGTTACGGGCAGGGATTGTACAATGAGCAGTTCTTC. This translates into CASSYGQGLYNEQFF.

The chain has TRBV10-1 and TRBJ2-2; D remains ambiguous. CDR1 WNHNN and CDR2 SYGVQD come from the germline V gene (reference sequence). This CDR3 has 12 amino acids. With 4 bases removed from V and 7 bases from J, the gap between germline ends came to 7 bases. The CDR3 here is CASSVKDGELFF. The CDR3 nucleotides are TGCGCCAGCAGTGTTAAGGACGGGGAGCTGTTTTTT.

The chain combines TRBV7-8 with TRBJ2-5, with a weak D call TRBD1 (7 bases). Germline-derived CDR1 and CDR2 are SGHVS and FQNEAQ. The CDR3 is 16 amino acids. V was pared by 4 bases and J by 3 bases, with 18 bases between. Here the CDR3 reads CASSSQGGTVEETQYF. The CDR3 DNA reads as TGTGCCAGCAGCTCTCAAGGGGGGACAGTTGAAGAGACCCAGTACTTC.

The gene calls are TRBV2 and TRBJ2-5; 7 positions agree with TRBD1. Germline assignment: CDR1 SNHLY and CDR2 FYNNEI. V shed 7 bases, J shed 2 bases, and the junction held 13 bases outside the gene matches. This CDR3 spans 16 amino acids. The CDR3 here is CASTYPGRGPQETQYF. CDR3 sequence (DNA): TGTGCCAGCACTTACCCGGGAAGGGGGCCGCAAGAGACCCAGTACTTC. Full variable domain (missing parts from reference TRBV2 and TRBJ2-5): EPEVTQTPSHQVTQMGQEVILRCVPISNHLYFYWYRQILGQKVEFLVSFYNNEISEKSEIFDDQFSVERPDGSNFTLKIRSTKLEDSAMYFCASTYPGRGPQETQYFGPGTRLLVL.

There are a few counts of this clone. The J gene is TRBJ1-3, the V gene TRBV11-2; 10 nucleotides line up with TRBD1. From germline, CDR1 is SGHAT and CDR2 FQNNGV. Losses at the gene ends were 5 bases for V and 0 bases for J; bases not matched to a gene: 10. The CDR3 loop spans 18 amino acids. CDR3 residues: CASSKGGTGESSGNTIYF. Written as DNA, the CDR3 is TGTGCCAGCAGCAAAGGAGGGACAGGGGAAAGCTCTGGAAACACCATATATTTT.

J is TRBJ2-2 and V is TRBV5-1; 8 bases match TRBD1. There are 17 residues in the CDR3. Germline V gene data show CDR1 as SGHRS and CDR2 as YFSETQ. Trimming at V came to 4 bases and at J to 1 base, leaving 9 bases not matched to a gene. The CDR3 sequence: CASSAYPQGENTGELFF. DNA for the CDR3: TGCGCCAGCAGCGCCTACCCACAGGGGGAGAACACCGGGGAGCTGTTTTTT.

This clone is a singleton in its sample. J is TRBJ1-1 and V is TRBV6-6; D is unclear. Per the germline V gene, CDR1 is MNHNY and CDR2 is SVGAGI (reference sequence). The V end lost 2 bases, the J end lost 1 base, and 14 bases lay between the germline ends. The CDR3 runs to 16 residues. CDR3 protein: CASSYPEDLRNTEAFF. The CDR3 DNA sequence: TGTGCCAGCAGTTACCCGGAAGACCTCCGGAACACTGAAGCTTTCTTT.

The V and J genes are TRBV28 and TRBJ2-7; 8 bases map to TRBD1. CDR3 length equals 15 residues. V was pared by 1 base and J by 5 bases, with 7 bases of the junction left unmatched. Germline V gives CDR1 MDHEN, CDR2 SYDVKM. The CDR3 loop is CASSLSRTGQDEQYF. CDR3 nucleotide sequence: TGTGCCAGCAGTTTATCCCGGACAGGGCAGGACGAGCAGTACTTC.

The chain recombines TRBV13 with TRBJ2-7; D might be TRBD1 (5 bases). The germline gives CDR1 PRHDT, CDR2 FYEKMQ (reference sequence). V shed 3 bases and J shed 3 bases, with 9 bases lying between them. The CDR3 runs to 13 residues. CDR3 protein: CASSLFRDYEQYF. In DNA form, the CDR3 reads TGTGCCAGCAGCTTGTTCAGGGACTACGAGCAGTACTTC.

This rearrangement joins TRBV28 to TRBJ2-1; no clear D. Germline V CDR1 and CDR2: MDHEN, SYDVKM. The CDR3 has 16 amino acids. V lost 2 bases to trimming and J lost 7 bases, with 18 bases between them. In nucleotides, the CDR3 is TGTGCCAGCAGTTTAACTGGGGATCCCCCGCTGAATGAGCAGTTCTTC. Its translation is CASSLTGDPPLNEQFF.

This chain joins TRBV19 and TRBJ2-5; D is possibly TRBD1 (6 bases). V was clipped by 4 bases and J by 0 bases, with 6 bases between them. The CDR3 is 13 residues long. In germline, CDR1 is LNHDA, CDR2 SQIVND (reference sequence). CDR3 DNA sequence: TGTGCCAGTAGTAGGACAGACCAAGAGACCCAGTACTTC. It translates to CASSRTDQETQYF.